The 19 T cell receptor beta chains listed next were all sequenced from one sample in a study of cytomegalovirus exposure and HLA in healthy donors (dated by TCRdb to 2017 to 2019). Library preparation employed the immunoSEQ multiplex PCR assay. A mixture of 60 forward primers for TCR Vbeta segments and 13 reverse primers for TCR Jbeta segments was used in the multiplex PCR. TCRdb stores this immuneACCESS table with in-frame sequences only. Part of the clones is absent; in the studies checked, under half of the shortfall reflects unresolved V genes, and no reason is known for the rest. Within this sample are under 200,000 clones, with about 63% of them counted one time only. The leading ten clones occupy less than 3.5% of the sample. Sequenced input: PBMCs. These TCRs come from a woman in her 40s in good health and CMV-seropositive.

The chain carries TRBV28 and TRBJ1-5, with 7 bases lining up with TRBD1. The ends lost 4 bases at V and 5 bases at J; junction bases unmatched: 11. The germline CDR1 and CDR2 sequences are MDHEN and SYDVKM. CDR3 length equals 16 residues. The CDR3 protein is CASSSPRQGGDQPQHF. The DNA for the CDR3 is TGTGCCAGCAGTTCCCCGAGACAGGGCGGGGATCAGCCCCAGCATTTT. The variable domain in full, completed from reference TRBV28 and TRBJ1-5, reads DVKVTQSSRYLVKRTGEKVFLECVQDMDHENMFWYRQDPGLGLRLIYFSYDVKMKEKGDIPEGYSVSREKKERFSLILESASTNQTSMYLCASSSPRQGGDQPQHFGDGTRLSIL.

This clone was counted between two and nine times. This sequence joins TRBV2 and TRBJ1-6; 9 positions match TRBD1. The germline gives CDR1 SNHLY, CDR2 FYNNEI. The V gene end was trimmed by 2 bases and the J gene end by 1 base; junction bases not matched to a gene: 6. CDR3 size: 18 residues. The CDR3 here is CASSELDRGLSYNSPLHF. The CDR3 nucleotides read TGTGCCAGCAGTGAACTGGACAGGGGCTTATCCTATAATTCACCCCTCCACTTT.

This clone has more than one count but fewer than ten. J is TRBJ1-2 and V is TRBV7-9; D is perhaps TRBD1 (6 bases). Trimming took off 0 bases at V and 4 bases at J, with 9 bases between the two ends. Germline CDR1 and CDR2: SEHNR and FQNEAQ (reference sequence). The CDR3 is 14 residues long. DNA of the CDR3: TGTGCCAGCAGCTTAGCACAGGGAGCCTATGGCTACACCTTC. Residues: CASSLAQGAYGYTF.

In DNA form, the CDR3 reads TGTGCCGTTACGGACAGGGGCGATATAATACGGGGCTACACCTTC. Amino acid sequence: CAVTDRGDIIRGYTF. The V gene is TRBV6-1, the J gene TRBJ1-2; 9 bases align to TRBD1. The CDR3 spans 15 residues. Germline assignment: CDR1 MNHNS and CDR2 SASEGT. The V gene end was trimmed by 11 bases and the J gene end by 8 bases; junction bases not matched to a gene: 18.

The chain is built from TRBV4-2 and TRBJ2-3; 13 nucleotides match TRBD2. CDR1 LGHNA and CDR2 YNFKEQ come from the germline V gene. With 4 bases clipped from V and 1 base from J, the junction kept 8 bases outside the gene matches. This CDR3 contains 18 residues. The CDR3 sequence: CASSPLAGGPGGTDTQYF. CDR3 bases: TGTGCCAGCAGCCCACTAGCGGGAGGGCCCGGGGGCACAGATACGCAGTATTTT.

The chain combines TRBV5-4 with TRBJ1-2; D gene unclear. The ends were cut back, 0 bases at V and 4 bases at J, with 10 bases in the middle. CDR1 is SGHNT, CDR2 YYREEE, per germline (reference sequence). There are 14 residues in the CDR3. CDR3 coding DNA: TGTGCCAGCAGCTTGGAGTTCCGCGGCTATGGCTACACCTTC. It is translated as CASSLEFRGYGYTF.

Here the CDR3 reads CASHYRVITDTQYF. The DNA of the CDR3 is TGTGCCAGCCACTACAGGGTCATCACAGATACGCAGTATTTT. V gene TRBV2 combines with J gene TRBJ2-3; a possible D gene is TRBD1 (6 bases). Trimming pared 8 bases from V and 2 bases from J, leaving 14 bases between. CDR3 length equals 14 residues. CDR1 is SNHLY, CDR2 FYNNEI, per germline. Full variable domain (outside the CDR3, taken from reference TRBV2 and TRBJ2-3): EPEVTQTPSHQVTQMGQEVILRCVPISNHLYFYWYRQILGQKVEFLVSFYNNEISEKSEIFDDQFSVERPDGSNFTLKIRSTKLEDSAMYFCASHYRVITDTQYFGPGTRLTVL.

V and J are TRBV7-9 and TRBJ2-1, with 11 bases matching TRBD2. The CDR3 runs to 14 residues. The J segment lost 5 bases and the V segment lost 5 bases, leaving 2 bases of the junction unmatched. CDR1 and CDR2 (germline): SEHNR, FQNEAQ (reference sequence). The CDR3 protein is CASSSSGGDNEQFF. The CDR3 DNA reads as TGTGCCAGCAGCAGTAGCGGGGGGGACAATGAGCAGTTCTTC.

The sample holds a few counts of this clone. The CDR3 nucleotides read TGTGCCAGCTCACCAGGACAGGGGGTCGGTCAGCCCCAGCATTTT. Its protein is CASSPGQGVGQPQHF. The V and J genes are TRBV18 and TRBJ1-5; 10 bases match TRBD1. The CDR3 contains 15 residues. Germline V lookup: CDR1 KGHSH, CDR2 LQKENI. V lost 2 bases, J lost 6 bases, and 4 bases stayed unmatched.

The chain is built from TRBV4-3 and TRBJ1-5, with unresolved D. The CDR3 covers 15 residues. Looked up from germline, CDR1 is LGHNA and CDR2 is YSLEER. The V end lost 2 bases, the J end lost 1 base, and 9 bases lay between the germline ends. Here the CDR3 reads CASSQSRMSNQPQHF. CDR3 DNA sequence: TGCGCCAGCAGCCAATCCAGGATGAGCAATCAGCCCCAGCATTTT.

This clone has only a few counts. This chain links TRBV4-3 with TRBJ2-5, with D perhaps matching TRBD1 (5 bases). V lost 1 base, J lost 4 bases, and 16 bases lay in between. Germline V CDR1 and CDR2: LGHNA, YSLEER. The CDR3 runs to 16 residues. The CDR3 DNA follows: TGCGCCAGCAGCCAAGCCCAGGGTTTGTCGGGAGAGACCCAGTACTTC. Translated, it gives CASSQAQGLSGETQYF.

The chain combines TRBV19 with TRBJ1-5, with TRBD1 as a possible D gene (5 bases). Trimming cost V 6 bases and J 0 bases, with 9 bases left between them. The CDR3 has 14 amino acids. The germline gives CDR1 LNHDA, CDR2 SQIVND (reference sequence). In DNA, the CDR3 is TGTGCCAGTAGGGACACCTATAGCAATCAGCCCCAGCATTTT. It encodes CASRDTYSNQPQHF.

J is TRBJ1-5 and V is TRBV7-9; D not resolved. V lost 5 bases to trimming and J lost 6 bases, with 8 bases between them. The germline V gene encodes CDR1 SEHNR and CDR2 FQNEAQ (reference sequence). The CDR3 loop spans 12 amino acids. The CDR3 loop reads CASSPEGQPQHF. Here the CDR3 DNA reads TGTGCCAGCAGCCCGGAGGGTCAGCCCCAGCATTTT. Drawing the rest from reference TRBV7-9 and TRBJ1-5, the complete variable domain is DTGVSQNPRHKITKRGQNVTFRCDPISEHNRLYWYRQTLGQGPEFLTYFQNEAQLEKSRLLSDRFSAERPKGSFSTLEIQRTEQGDSAMYLCASSPEGQPQHFGDGTRLSIL.

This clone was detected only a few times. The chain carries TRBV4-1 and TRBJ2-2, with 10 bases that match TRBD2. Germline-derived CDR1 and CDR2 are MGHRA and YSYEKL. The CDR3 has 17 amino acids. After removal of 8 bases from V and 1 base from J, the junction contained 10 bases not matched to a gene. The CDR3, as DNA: TGCGCCAGCGAGAGCGGGGGGGTAGGAGTGAACACCGGGGAGCTGTTTTTT. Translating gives CASESGGVGVNTGELFF.

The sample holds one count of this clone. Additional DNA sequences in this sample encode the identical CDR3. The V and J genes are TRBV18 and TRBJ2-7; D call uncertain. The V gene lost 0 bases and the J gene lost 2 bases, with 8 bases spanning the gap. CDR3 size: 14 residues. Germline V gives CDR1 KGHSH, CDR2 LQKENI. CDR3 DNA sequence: TGTGCCAGCTCACCACCGGGCCAAGCCTACGAGCAGTACTTC. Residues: CASSPPGQAYEQYF.

The CDR3: CASSLAPTGDYEQYF. The CDR3, as DNA: TGTGCCAGCAGCTTAGCCCCGACAGGGGATTACGAGCAGTACTTC. The J gene is TRBJ2-7, the V gene TRBV11-2, with 8 positions matching TRBD1. Trimming took 1 base from V and 4 from J; bases not matched to a gene: 6. Per the germline V gene, CDR1 is SGHAT and CDR2 is FQNNGV. The CDR3 loop spans 15 amino acids.

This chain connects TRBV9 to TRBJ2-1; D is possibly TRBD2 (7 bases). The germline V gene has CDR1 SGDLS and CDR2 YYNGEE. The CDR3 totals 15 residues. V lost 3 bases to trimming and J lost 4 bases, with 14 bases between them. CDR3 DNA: TGTGCCAGCAGCGCGGGGGGCCTAGTTTACAATGAGCAGTTCTTC. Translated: CASSAGGLVYNEQFF.

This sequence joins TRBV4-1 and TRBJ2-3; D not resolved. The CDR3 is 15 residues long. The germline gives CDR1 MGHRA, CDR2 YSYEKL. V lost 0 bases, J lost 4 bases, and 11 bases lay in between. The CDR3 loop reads CASSQDRSTPDTQYF. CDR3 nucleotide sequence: TGCGCCAGCAGCCAAGATCGGTCAACTCCAGATACGCAGTATTTT.

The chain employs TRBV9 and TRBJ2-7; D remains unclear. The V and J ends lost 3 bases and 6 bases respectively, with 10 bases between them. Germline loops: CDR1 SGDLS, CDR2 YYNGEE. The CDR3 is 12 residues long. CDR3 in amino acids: CASSGSLSEQYF. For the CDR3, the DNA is TGTGCCAGCAGCGGGAGCCTCTCCGAGCAGTACTTC.